A selection of T cell receptor beta chains follows, all from one sample in a study of blood T cell repertoires in COVID-19. Assay: immunoSEQ multiplex PCR; the TCRdb copy retains only in-frame clones and omits some. Here the sample spans around 250,000 clones, roughly 88% being singletons. Material: PBMCs or T cells enriched from blood (not recorded which). Receptors originate from a woman between 40 and 50 years old who had been exposed to COVID-19. The CDR3 runs from the conserved cysteine through the conserved F or W. The order of the fields is D gene, clone size, J gene, V gene, CDR3 protein, CDR3 DNA. The D gene is left open where the match is weak. The size field is filled for only some rows; it gives once, few, many or a size class.

>-|-|TRBJ1-2|TRBV6-1
CASSYRTVYGYTF
TGTGCCAGCAGTTATCGAACTGTTTATGGCTACACCTTC
>-|-|TRBJ1-6|TRBV19
CASSIGRGFSPLHF
TGTGCCAGTAGTATAGGGCGGGGTTTCTCACCCCTCCACTTT
>TRBD1|-|TRBJ1-1|TRBV20-1
CSASAGGYTEAFF
TGCAGTGCTAGTGCAGGGGGCTATACTGAAGCTTTCTTT
>-|-|TRBJ1-5|TRBV19
CASSTRDIAGNQPQHF
TGTGCCAGTAGTACCCGGGACATCGCGGGCAATCAGCCCCAGCATTTT
>-|-|TRBJ1-2|TRBV6-6
CASSPGDRLLADGYTF
TGTGCCAGCAGTCCGGGGGACCGCCTATTGGCGGATGGCTACACCTTC
>-|-|TRBJ2-1|TRBV12-3/TRBV12-4
CASRGDSQEQFF
TGTGCCAGCAGGGGAGATAGTCAGGAGCAGTTCTTC
>-|few|TRBJ1-1|TRBV7-2
CASSSQGGDTEAFF
TGTGCCAGCAGCTCCCAGGGAGGCGACACTGAAGCTTTCTTT
>TRBD1|-|TRBJ2-7|TRBV7-2
CASSSGTGGVEQYF
TGTGCCAGCAGCTCCGGGACAGGGGGAGTCGAGCAGTACTTC
>TRBD1|few|TRBJ1-1|TRBV5-1
CASRLGTALNTEAFF
TGTGCCAGCAGACTTGGGACAGCTTTGAACACTGAAGCTTTCTTT
>-|-|TRBJ2-7|TRBV3-1/TRBV3-2
CASSQEKLARYEQYF
TGTGCCAGCAGCCAAGAAAAGCTTGCTCGGTACGAGCAGTACTTC
>TRBD1|-|TRBJ1-2|TRBV15
CATSSRTGRGYGYTF
TGTGCCACCAGCTCCCGGACAGGCCGAGGCTATGGCTACACCTTC
>TRBD1|once|TRBJ2-3|TRBV9
CASSGQGADTDTQYF
TGTGCCAGCAGCGGACAGGGGGCTGACACAGATACGCAGTATTTT
>-|-|TRBJ1-4|TRBV6-2/TRBV6-3
CASSRRRITGIVPNQATNEKLFF
TGTGCCAGCAGCCGGCGCCGTATTACAGGAATCGTACCCAACCAAGCAACTAATGAAAAACTGTTTTTT
>-|-|TRBJ1-1|TRBV19
CASSIAGLRNTEAFF
TGTGCCAGTAGTATAGCAGGACTTAGAAACACTGAAGCTTTCTTT
>-|-|TRBJ2-1|TRBV30
CAWSAYNEQFF
TGTGCCTGGAGTGCTTACAATGAGCAGTTCTTC
>-|-|TRBJ2-1|TRBV7-6
CASSLGGLINYNEQFF
TGTGCCAGCAGCTTGGGGGGGCTCATAAACTACAATGAGCAGTTCTTC
>-|once|TRBJ1-3|TRBV18
CASSPETKSSGNTIYF
TGTGCCAGCTCACCAGAGACAAAAAGCTCTGGAAACACCATATATTTT
>-|-|TRBJ1-2|TRBV28
CASSSANLLWTGSNYGYTF
TGTGCCAGCAGTTCCGCCAATCTCCTCTGGACGGGGAGTAACTATGGCTACACCTTC
>-|-|TRBJ2-7|TRBV11-3
CASSLTAVPTYEQYF
TGTGCCAGCAGTCTCACCGCGGTTCCGACCTACGAGCAGTACTTC
>TRBD2|-|TRBJ2-7|TRBV20-1
CSASPSGLAGRYYEQYF
TGCAGTGCTAGTCCGTCAGGACTAGCGGGGCGCTACTACGAGCAGTACTTC
>TRBD1|-|TRBJ1-3|TRBV11-2
CASSFWDRELVNTIYF
TGTGCCAGCAGCTTCTGGGACAGGGAATTAGTGAACACCATATATTTT
>TRBD1|once|TRBJ2-6|TRBV4-3
CASSRLGTVSWGANVLTF
TGCGCCAGCAGCCGCCTCGGGACAGTATCTTGGGGGGCCAACGTCCTGACTTTC
>-|-|TRBJ2-1|TRBV27
CASSLRGPRANEQFF
TGTGCCAGCAGTTTAAGGGGTCCACGAGCAAATGAGCAGTTCTTC
>-|-|TRBJ1-5|TRBV7-9
CASSSTQSGGSNQPQHF
TGTGCCAGCAGCTCGACCCAGTCCGGGGGGAGCAATCAGCCCCAGCATTTT
>-|once|TRBJ2-1|TRBV5-1
CASSLGASGNEQFF
TGTGCCAGCAGCTTGGGCGCTAGTGGCAATGAGCAGTTCTTC
>TRBD1|-|TRBJ2-1|TRBV28
CASSTGALGWEIYNEQFF
TGTGCCAGCAGTACAGGGGCTTTAGGCTGGGAAATCTACAATGAGCAGTTCTTC
>-|-|TRBJ1-1|TRBV28
CASSPSSVGGTEAFF
TGTGCCAGCAGTCCCTCCAGCGTGGGTGGCACTGAAGCTTTCTTT
>TRBD1|-|TRBJ2-1|TRBV27
CASSPDRPNEQFF
TGTGCCAGCAGTCCGGACAGGCCTAATGAGCAGTTCTTC
>-|few|TRBJ2-7|TRBV7-3
CASSLYQGTYEQYF
TGTGCCAGCAGCTTATATCAGGGCACCTACGAGCAGTACTTC
>-|-|TRBJ1-2|TRBV11-3
CASSPRTAYGGYTF
TGTGCCAGCAGCCCCCGGACAGCTTACGGGGGCTACACCTTC
>-|-|TRBJ2-7|TRBV5-6
CASSFISYEQYF
TGTGCCAGCAGCTTTATATCCTACGAGCAGTACTTC
>-|-|TRBJ1-6|TRBV7-6
CASSGGRSPLHF
TGTGCCAGCAGTGGGGGGAGGTCACCCCTCCACTTT
>-|-|TRBJ2-5|TRBV21-1
CASSKERGQLETQYF
TGTGCCAGCAGCAAAGAGAGGGGACAGTTGGAGACCCAGTACTTC
>TRBD2|-|TRBJ2-1|TRBV18
CASSLLAGDYNEQFF
TGTGCCAGCTCACTTCTAGCGGGAGATTACAATGAGCAGTTCTTC
>TRBD1|-|TRBJ2-3|TRBV7-9
CASSLSTGLTDTQYF
TGTGCCAGCAGCCTATCGACAGGGCTCACAGATACGCAGTATTTT
>TRBD1|-|TRBJ1-2|TRBV7-8
CASSFNIQGAGGYTF
TGTGCCAGCAGCTTCAACATACAGGGGGCAGGCGGCTACACCTTC
>TRBD1|-|TRBJ1-6|TRBV27
CASSPRTGTGSYNSPLHF
TGTGCCAGCAGTCCCAGGACAGGCACGGGATCCTATAATTCACCCCTCCACTTT
>TRBD1|-|TRBJ1-2|TRBV25-1
CASSESTGDGYTF
TGTGCCAGCAGTGAATCAACAGGGGACGGCTACACCTTC
>-|few|TRBJ1-6|TRBV5-4
CASSRGGGGSNSPLHF
TGTGCCAGCAGCAGAGGGGGTGGGGGCAGTAATTCACCCCTCCACTTT
>-|once|TRBJ2-6|TRBV7-3
CASSPGTSAGANVLTF
TGTGCCAGCAGCCCAGGGACTTCAGCTGGGGCCAACGTCCTGACTTTC
>TRBD1|-|TRBJ1-6|TRBV5-1
CASSPGQGGNSPLHF
TGCGCCAGCAGCCCGGGACAGGGTGGTAATTCACCCCTCCACTTT
>-|-|TRBJ2-7|TRBV7-8
CASSLGPGEALSYEQYF
TGTGCCAGCAGCTTAGGCCCGGGGGAGGCTTTATCCTACGAGCAGTACTTC
>-|-|TRBJ1-5|TRBV7-2
CASSLAENKPQHF
TGTGCCAGCAGCTTAGCCGAAAACAAGCCCCAGCATTTT
>TRBD1|-|TRBJ1-4|TRBV4-1
CASSQGPGGVSTNEKLFF
TGCGCCAGCAGCCAAGGTCCAGGGGGCGTCTCTACTAATGAAAAACTGTTTTTT
>-|-|TRBJ2-5|TRBV12-3/TRBV12-4
CASSRVWQETQYF
TGTGCCAGCAGCCGAGTATGGCAAGAGACCCAGTACTTC
>TRBD1|-|TRBJ1-3|TRBV27
CASRGGAGNTIYF
TGTGCCAGCAGAGGGGGCGCTGGAAACACCATATATTTT